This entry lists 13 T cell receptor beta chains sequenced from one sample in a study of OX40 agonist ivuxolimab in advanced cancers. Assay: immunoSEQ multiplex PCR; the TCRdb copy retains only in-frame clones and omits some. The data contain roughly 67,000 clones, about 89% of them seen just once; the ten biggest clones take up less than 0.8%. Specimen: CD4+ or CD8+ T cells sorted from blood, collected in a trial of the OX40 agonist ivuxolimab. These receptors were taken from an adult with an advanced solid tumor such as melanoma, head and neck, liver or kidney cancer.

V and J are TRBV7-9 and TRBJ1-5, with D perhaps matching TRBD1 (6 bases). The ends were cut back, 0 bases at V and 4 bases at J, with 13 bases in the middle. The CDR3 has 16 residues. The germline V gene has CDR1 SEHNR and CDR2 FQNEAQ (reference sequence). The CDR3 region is CASSLAGTQGNQPQHF. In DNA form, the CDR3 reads TGTGCCAGCAGCTTAGCCGGGACTCAGGGGAATCAGCCCCAGCATTTT.

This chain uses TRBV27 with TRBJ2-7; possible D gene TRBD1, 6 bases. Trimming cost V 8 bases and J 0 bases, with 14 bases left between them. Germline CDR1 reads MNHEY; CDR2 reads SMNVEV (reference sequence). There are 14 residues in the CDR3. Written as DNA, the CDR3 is TGTGCCAGCTCCCTGGGGGCGTACTCCTACGAGCAGTACTTC. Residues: CASSLGAYSYEQYF.

The CDR3 DNA follows: TGTGCCAGCAGTTTCAGACTAGCGGGGGGCACAGATACGCAGTATTTT. Its translation: CASSFRLAGGTDTQYF. The V and J genes are TRBV7-2 and TRBJ2-3, with TRBD2 identical over 12 bases. The CDR3 sequence is 16 residues long. V shed 6 bases and J 1 base; nucleotides not matched to a gene: 5. CDR1 is SGHTA and CDR2 is FQGNSA in the germline V gene.

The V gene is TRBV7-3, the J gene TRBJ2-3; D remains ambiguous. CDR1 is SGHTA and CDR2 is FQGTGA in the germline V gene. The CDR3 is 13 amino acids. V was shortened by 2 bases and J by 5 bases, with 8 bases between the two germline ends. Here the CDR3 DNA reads TGTGCCAGCAGCTTAGGTTCTGGAGATACGCAGTATTTT. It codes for CASSLGSGDTQYF.

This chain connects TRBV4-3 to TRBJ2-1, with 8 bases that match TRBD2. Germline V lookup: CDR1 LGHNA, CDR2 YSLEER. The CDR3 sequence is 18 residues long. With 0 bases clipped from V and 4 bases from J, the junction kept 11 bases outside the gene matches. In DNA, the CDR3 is TGCGCCAGCAGCCAAGATTTAGCGGCGGGGGGCAATTACAATGAGCAGTTCTTC. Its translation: CASSQDLAAGGNYNEQFF.

The CDR3 protein is CASSSFTGGVGNTEAFF. The CDR3 bases are TGTGCCAGCAGTTCGTTTACAGGGGGCGTCGGGAACACTGAAGCTTTCTTT. The chain carries TRBV28 and TRBJ1-1; 9 bases line up with TRBD1. Trimming at V came to 4 bases and at J to 1 base, leaving 10 bases not matched to a gene. This CDR3 is built from 17 residues. Germline-derived CDR1 and CDR2 are MDHEN and SYDVKM.

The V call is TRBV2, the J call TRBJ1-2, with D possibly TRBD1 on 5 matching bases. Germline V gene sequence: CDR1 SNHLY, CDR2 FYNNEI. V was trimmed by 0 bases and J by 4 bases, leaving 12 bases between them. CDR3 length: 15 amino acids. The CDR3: CASSEAYPTGYGYTF. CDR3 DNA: TGTGCCAGCAGTGAAGCATATCCCACAGGCTATGGCTACACCTTC.

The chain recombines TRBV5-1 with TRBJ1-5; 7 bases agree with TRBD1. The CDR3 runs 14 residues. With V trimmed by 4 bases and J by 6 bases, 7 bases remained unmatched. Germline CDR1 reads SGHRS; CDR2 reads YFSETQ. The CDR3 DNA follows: TGCGCCAGCAGCCCGCAGGGGGGCCCTCAGCCCCAGCATTTT. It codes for CASSPQGGPQPQHF.

CDR3 protein: CASSALGGYTF. The CDR3, as DNA: TGTGCCAGCAGTGCCCTCGGGGGCTACACCTTC. The chain employs TRBV28 and TRBJ1-2; D remains unclear. V was shortened by 5 bases and J by 8 bases, with 9 bases between the two germline ends. This CDR3 has 11 residues. Per the germline V gene, CDR1 is MDHEN and CDR2 is SYDVKM.

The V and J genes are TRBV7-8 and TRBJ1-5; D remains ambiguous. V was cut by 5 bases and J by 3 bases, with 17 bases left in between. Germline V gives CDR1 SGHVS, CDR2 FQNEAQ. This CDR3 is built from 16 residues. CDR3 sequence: CASSLFSAASNQPQHF. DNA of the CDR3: TGTGCCAGCAGCCTATTTTCGGCCGCCTCCAATCAGCCCCAGCATTTT.

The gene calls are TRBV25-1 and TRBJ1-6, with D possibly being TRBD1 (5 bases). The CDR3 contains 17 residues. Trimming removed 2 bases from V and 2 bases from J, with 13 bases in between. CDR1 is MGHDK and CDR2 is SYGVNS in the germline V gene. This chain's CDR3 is CASSEVRQGPYNSPLHF. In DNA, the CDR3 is TGTGCCAGCAGTGAAGTCCGGCAGGGCCCCTATAATTCACCCCTCCACTTT. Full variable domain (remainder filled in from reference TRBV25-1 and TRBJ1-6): EADIYQTPRYLVIGTGKKITLECSQTMGHDKMYWYQQDPGMELHLIHYSYGVNSTEKGDLSSESTVSRIRTEHFPLTLESARPSHTSQYLCASSEVRQGPYNSPLHFGNGTRLTVT.

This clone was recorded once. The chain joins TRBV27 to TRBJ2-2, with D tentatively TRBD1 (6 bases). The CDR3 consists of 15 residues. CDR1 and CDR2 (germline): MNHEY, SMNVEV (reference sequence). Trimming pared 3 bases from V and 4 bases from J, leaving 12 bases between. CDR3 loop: CASSFRGSGTGELFF. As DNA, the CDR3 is TGTGCCAGCAGTTTCAGGGGCTCCGGCACCGGGGAGCTGTTTTTT.

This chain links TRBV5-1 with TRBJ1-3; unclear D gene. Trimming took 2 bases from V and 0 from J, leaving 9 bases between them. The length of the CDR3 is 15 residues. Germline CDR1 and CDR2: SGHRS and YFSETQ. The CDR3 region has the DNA TGCGCCAGCAGCTTAACCGGGAGCTCTGGAAACACCATATATTTT. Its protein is CASSLTGSSGNTIYF.